A selection of T cell receptor beta chains follows, all from one sample in a study of OX40 agonist ivuxolimab in advanced cancers. TCRdb's table, derived via immunoSEQ multiplex PCR, lists solely in-frame clones and lacks some. The sample holds some 42,000 clones, 75% to 90% seen once. The input for sequencing was CD4+ or CD8+ T cells sorted from blood, taken in a trial of the OX40 agonist ivuxolimab. These receptors were collected from an adult with an advanced solid tumor such as melanoma, head and neck, liver or kidney cancer. Each CDR3 is given with its conserved first and last residue. Fields, in order: clone size, J gene, D gene, V gene, CDR3 DNA, CDR3 protein. The D gene is left open where the match is weak. The size entry is marked missing in some rows and otherwise reads once, few, many or a size class.

abundance: once
j_gene: TRBJ2-1
d_gene: TRBD2
v_gene: TRBV27
CDR3nt: TGTGCCAGCAAGACAGCGGGGGGGCCGTTCAAGCTGAATGAGCAGTTCTTC
CDR3aa: CASKTAGGPFKLNEQFF

abundance: NA
j_gene: TRBJ1-6
d_gene: TRBD1
v_gene: TRBV6-1
CDR3nt: TGTGCCACCACGGGACAGATAAATTCACCCCTCCACTTT
CDR3aa: CATTGQINSPLHF

abundance: NA
j_gene: TRBJ1-2
d_gene: NA
v_gene: TRBV7-9
CDR3nt: TGTGCCAGCAGCTTAGACGGAGCCTCTAACTATGGCTACACCTTC
CDR3aa: CASSLDGASNYGYTF

abundance: NA
j_gene: TRBJ2-7
d_gene: NA
v_gene: TRBV5-1
CDR3nt: TGCGCCAGCAGCTTGGCCCCCGGGTCGGCCACCTACGAGCAGTACTTC
CDR3aa: CASSLAPGSATYEQYF

abundance: NA
j_gene: TRBJ2-6
d_gene: NA
v_gene: TRBV7-3
CDR3nt: TGTGCCAGCAGCTTAACTGGCGGTAGCTCTGGGGCCAACGTCCTGACTTTC
CDR3aa: CASSLTGGSSGANVLTF

abundance: NA
j_gene: TRBJ1-2
d_gene: TRBD1
v_gene: TRBV4-1
CDR3nt: TGCGCCAGCAGAAACGCGGACCGGGACAGGGGGACTGGCTACACCTTC
CDR3aa: CASRNADRDRGTGYTF

abundance: few
j_gene: TRBJ2-5
d_gene: NA
v_gene: TRBV11-2
CDR3nt: TGTGCCAGCAGTATCGGTGGACCCCAAGAGACCCAGTACTTC
CDR3aa: CASSIGGPQETQYF

abundance: NA
j_gene: TRBJ2-7
d_gene: TRBD1
v_gene: TRBV4-2
CDR3nt: TGTGCCAGCAGCCAAGACCCCTTCGGGACAGGCGATGACGGGCAGTACTTC
CDR3aa: CASSQDPFGTGDDGQYF

abundance: NA
j_gene: TRBJ1-2
d_gene: NA
v_gene: TRBV4-3
CDR3nt: TGCGCCAGCAGCCAAGGAGGAGAGATCTATGGCTACACCTTC
CDR3aa: CASSQGGEIYGYTF

abundance: once
j_gene: TRBJ2-7
d_gene: NA
v_gene: TRBV9
CDR3nt: TGTGCCAGCAGCGTAGACCCACAGGGAACCTACGAGCAGTACTTC
CDR3aa: CASSVDPQGTYEQYF

abundance: NA
j_gene: TRBJ1-3
d_gene: NA
v_gene: TRBV7-9
CDR3nt: TGTGCCAGCAGCTTAGGACAGAGCTCTGGAAACACCATATATTTT
CDR3aa: CASSLGQSSGNTIYF

abundance: NA
j_gene: TRBJ2-5
d_gene: TRBD2
v_gene: TRBV2
CDR3nt: TGTGCCAGCAGTTCCCCTCGGACTAGCGGGAGAACGGAGACCCAGTACTTC
CDR3aa: CASSSPRTSGRTETQYF

abundance: NA
j_gene: TRBJ1-1
d_gene: NA
v_gene: TRBV5-1
CDR3nt: TGCGCCAGCAGCGCGAAATGGGATAGGGCCATAAACACTGAAGCTTTCTTT
CDR3aa: CASSAKWDRAINTEAFF

abundance: NA
j_gene: TRBJ2-5
d_gene: TRBD1
v_gene: TRBV5-6
CDR3nt: TGTGCCAGCAGCCCACAGGGGGCAAGCCAGTACTTC
CDR3aa: CASSPQGASQYF

abundance: NA
j_gene: TRBJ1-4
d_gene: NA
v_gene: TRBV19
CDR3nt: TGTGCCAGTACAGGGAGGAGTAATGAAAAACTGTTTTTT
CDR3aa: CASTGRSNEKLFF

abundance: NA
j_gene: TRBJ2-3
d_gene: TRBD2
v_gene: TRBV7-2
CDR3nt: TGTGCCAGCAGCTGGACTAGCGGGGGTCCAGATACGCAGTATTTT
CDR3aa: CASSWTSGGPDTQYF

abundance: NA
j_gene: TRBJ1-5
d_gene: NA
v_gene: TRBV6-7
CDR3nt: TGTGCCAGCAGTTACATGGGGTTCAATCAGCCCCAGCATTTT
CDR3aa: CASSYMGFNQPQHF